Given below is one T cell receptor (beta chain) in context. The data are from a study of blood T cell dynamics during melanoma immunotherapy. Time point reported: pre-treatment baseline. Blood was drawn before treatment and at week 3 after checkpoint blockade. Apart from a couple of fast progressors, RECIST 1.1 response was judged 12 weeks post-infusion. Patients with prior systemic cancer treatment, concomitant immunosuppressants, or other active malignancies were excluded. Germline CDR1 reads SGDLS; CDR2 reads YYNGEE. The CDR3 covers 18 residues. With 1 base removed from V and 3 bases from J, the gap between germline ends came to 22 bases. Libraries were prepared by immunoSEQ multiplex PCR; TCRdb keeps only in-frame clonotypes and omits some of them. The sample includes approximately 23,000 clones, 85% to 90% of them seen just once.

The clonotype comes from a human donor with melanoma. The J gene is TRBJ2-5, the V gene TRBV9, with a possible D match to TRBD1 (7 bases). The source material was blood, sampled from a patient treated with checkpoint blockade. The CDR3 DNA reads as TGTGCCAGCAGCGTACAAACTCCGACAGGGACTGGGGAAGAGACCCAGTACTTC. Protein sequence: CASSVQTPTGTGEETQYF.